A selection of T cell receptor beta chains follows, all from one sample in a study of T cells in Graves' hyperthyroidism and ophthalmopathy. In TCRdb, the multiplex PCR reads were re-called with MiXCR into one record per CDR3 protein. The table has around 56,000 distinct CDR3 sequences, about 49% seen once. Sequenced: blood. The receptors originated from a woman in her 30s with Graves' ophthalmopathy. The CDR3 runs from the conserved cysteine through the conserved F or W. A D gene is named only where the DNA matches it firmly. The listing skips clone size in some rows; elsewhere it reads once, few, many or a size class.

J gene,clone size,D gene,V gene,CDR3 DNA,CDR3 protein
TRBJ2-1,-,TRBD2,TRBV20-1,TGCAGTGCTAGAAATTCGGGACTAGCGGGGTATGAGCAGTTCTTC,CSARNSGLAGYEQFF
TRBJ1-6,few,-,TRBV18,TGTGCCAGCTCACGCGAGGGGACTAATTCACCCCTCCACTTT,CASSREGTNSPLHF
TRBJ1-2,many,-,TRBV12-3/TRBV12-4,TGTGCCAGCAGGGAACAGGGTGGGGGTGGCTACACCTTC,CASREQGGGGYTF
TRBJ2-5,many,-,TRBV5-1,TGCGCCAGCAGCTTAAACGTCGAAGGTGTGACCCAGTACTTC,CASSLNVEGVTQYF
TRBJ2-7,-,TRBD1,TRBV29-1,TGCAGCAATTCCGGGACAGGGACCTACGAGCAGTACTTC,CSNSGTGTYEQYF
TRBJ1-5,many,-,TRBV5-6,TGTGCCAGGCGGATCTGGGGGAATCAGCCCCAGCATTTT,CARRIWGNQPQHF
TRBJ2-1,-,TRBD2,TRBV4-1,TGCGCCAGCAGCCCCCCAGGTGGACTAGCGGGAGTCGGTGAGCAGTTCTTC,CASSPPGGLAGVGEQFF
TRBJ2-3,many,TRBD1,TRBV20-1,TGCAGTGCTCGACAGGGCTACACAGATACGCAGTATTTT,CSARQGYTDTQYF
TRBJ1-2,many,-,TRBV6-6,TGTGCCAGCAGAAAACAGGGAGAGGGCTACACCTTC,CASRKQGEGYTF
TRBJ2-7,many,-,TRBV9,TGTGCCAGCAGCGTAGGGGAGGGGGTAACGTACGAGCAGTACTTC,CASSVGEGVTYEQYF
TRBJ2-7,many,TRBD2,TRBV28,TGTGCCAGCAGAAGGGGACTAGCGGGACCATTAAACGAGCAGTACTTC,CASRRGLAGPLNEQYF
TRBJ2-5,-,TRBD1,TRBV4-1,TGCGCCAGCAGCATTGGACAGGGTGTGCAGACCCAGTACTTC,CASSIGQGVQTQYF
TRBJ1-1,many,TRBD1,TRBV19,TGTGCCAGTAGCTCACAGGGGGCGAGTGAAGCTTTCTTT,CASSSQGASEAFF
TRBJ2-3,-,TRBD2,TRBV10-2,TGCGCCAGCAGTGATTGGACTAGTATAGGTAGCACAGATACGCAGTATTTT,CASSDWTSIGSTDTQYF
TRBJ2-5,-,TRBD1,TRBV28,TGTGCCAGCAGCCCCGGGACAGGGGTAGAAGAGACCCAGTACTTC,CASSPGTGVEETQYF
TRBJ2-1,many,-,TRBV7-2,TGTGCCAGCAGCCAACAGGGTGCGGGAGCCTACAATGAGCAGTTCTTC,CASSQQGAGAYNEQFF
TRBJ1-5,many,-,TRBV20-1,TGCAGTGCTAGGGGAGGGAATCAGCCCCAGCATTTT,CSARGGNQPQHF
TRBJ2-6,-,TRBD1,TRBV19,TGTGCCAGTAGTAAACCGGGACAGGAAGACTCTGGGGCCAACGTCCTGACTTTC,CASSKPGQEDSGANVLTF
TRBJ2-3,once,-,TRBV11-3,TGTGCCAGCAGCACCCTATTCGCCGGGAATGAGCGCACAGATACGCAGTATTTT,CASSTLFAGNERTDTQYF
TRBJ2-7,-,-,TRBV5-6,TGTGCCAGCAGCTTGGCGGGGACGTCCTTGGGTCTCGAGCAGTACTTC,CASSLAGTSLGLEQYF
TRBJ1-1,-,-,TRBV2,TGTGCCAGCAGTGCAGGGAACTCCTACAATGAAGCTTTCTTT,CASSAGNSYNEAFF
TRBJ2-2,many,TRBD1,TRBV7-9,TGTGCCAGCAGACCTGTCAGGGGGCACACCGGGGAGCTGTTTTTT,CASRPVRGHTGELFF
TRBJ2-5,-,-,TRBV10-2,TGCGCCAGCAGTGATCTGGCAGGGAAAGGGGAGACCCAGGACTTC,CASSDLAGKGETQDF
TRBJ1-2,many,-,TRBV9,TGTGCCAGCAGCGGGTGGACAGCCACCTTC,CASSGWTATF
TRBJ2-1,many,-,TRBV5-6,TGTGCCAGCAGCGGTGGGGCCTCCTACAATGAGCAGTTCTTC,CASSGGASYNEQFF
TRBJ1-5,once,TRBD1,TRBV20-1,TGCAGTGCTAGTAAGGGGGCAGGGCCATATCAGCCCCAGCATTTT,CSASKGAGPYQPQHF
TRBJ1-1,many,TRBD1,TRBV10-3,TGTGCCATCAGTGAGTCGAAACAGGGGCAAGCTTTCTTT,CAISESKQGQAFF
TRBJ2-2,-,-,TRBV28,TGTGCCAGCAGTTTGGCCCGGGGGGAGCTGTTTTTT,CASSLARGELFF
TRBJ1-1,few,-,TRBV3-1,TGTGCCAGCAGCCAATATGTGGACTTGAACACTGAAGCTTTCTTT,CASSQYVDLNTEAFF
TRBJ1-2,many,-,TRBV2,TGTGCCAGCAGTGAAGCGCTTCGACAGTATGGCTACACCTTC,CASSEALRQYGYTF
TRBJ2-5,medium-sized,-,TRBV15,TGTGCCACCAGCAGCAGGGGAGGGGGAGAGACCCAGTACTTC,CATSSRGGGETQYF
TRBJ2-4,-,-,TRBV3-1,TGTGCCAGCAGTCAAGCCTCTACCCTCGGCAAAAACATGCAGTACTTC,CASSQASTLGKNMQYF
TRBJ2-1,many,TRBD1,TRBV28,TGTGCCAGCAGTGAAGCGACAGGGGTGAATGAGCAGTTCTTC,CASSEATGVNEQFF
TRBJ1-3,-,-,TRBV7-6,TGTGCCAGCAGCCCCCAGGGGAACACCATATATTTT,CASSPQGNTIYF
TRBJ1-1,-,-,TRBV20-1,TGCAGTGCTAGAGATCCGGGGTATCCCGCCGGCACTGAAGCTTTCTTT,CSARDPGYPAGTEAFF
TRBJ1-5,-,-,TRBV10-3,TGTGCCATCAGTGACACCGGGACCACTTCGAATCAGCCCCAGCATTTT,CAISDTGTTSNQPQHF
TRBJ1-5,-,-,TRBV19,TGTGCCAGTAGTCCCACCTCGGGCGCCTACAATGAGCCCCAGCATTTT,CASSPTSGAYNEPQHF
TRBJ1-1,many,-,TRBV2,TGTGCCAGCAGCCCGATCGGGGGCGGGAACACTGAAGCTTTCTTT,CASSPIGGGNTEAFF
TRBJ2-2,-,-,TRBV2,TGTGCCAGCAGTGGGACTGGGGAGCTGTTTTTT,CASSGTGELFF
TRBJ2-7,-,TRBD1,TRBV5-6,TGTGCCAGCAGCAGCCGGGACAGGAACACCGGGGAGCAGTACTTC,CASSSRDRNTGEQYF
TRBJ1-3,-,-,TRBV7-9,TGTGCCAGCAGCAGGACAGAAAACACCATATATTTT,CASSRTENTIYF
TRBJ2-7,-,TRBD2,TRBV30,TGTGCCTGGAGTGCCACTAGCGGGAGTCGAGAGCAGTACTTC,CAWSATSGSREQYF
TRBJ1-1,-,-,TRBV20-1,TGCGGTGCTAATGAACAGGGCACTGAAGCTTTCTTT,CGANEQGTEAFF
TRBJ1-1,-,-,TRBV9,TGTGCCAGCAGCGTAGGGATGAGCACTGAAGCTTTCTTT,CASSVGMSTEAFF
TRBJ2-7,-,-,TRBV15,TGTGCCACCAGCAGTCCCTACAACTATGAGCAGTACTTC,CATSSPYNYEQYF
TRBJ2-3,-,-,TRBV7-8,TGTGCCAGCAGCTTGACAGCGGTCCTAGATACGCAGTATTTT,CASSLTAVLDTQYF
TRBJ2-2,many,TRBD2,TRBV7-2,TGTGCCAGCAGCCCGAGCGGGGCGAACACCGGGGAGCTGTTTTTT,CASSPSGANTGELFF
TRBJ2-5,many,TRBD2,TRBV28,TGTGCCAGCAGTTCCCATCGGACTAGCGGGAGGGAGACCCAGTACTTC,CASSSHRTSGRETQYF
TRBJ1-2,many,-,TRBV20-1,TGCAGTGCTCGTGACAGAGGCCATGGCTACACCTTC,CSARDRGHGYTF
TRBJ2-3,-,TRBD1,TRBV10-3,TGTGCCATCAGTAAGGACAGGGGAAGGGCTGAGCAGTATTTT,CAISKDRGRAEQYF
TRBJ2-5,-,TRBD2,TRBV5-1,TGCGCCAGCAGTCCACTAGCGGTACAAGAGACCCAGTACTTC,CASSPLAVQETQYF